This entry features one T cell receptor beta chain sequence. V gave up 1 base and J gave up 3 bases; unmatched junction bases: 6. The CDR3 runs to 16 residues. Looked up from germline, CDR1 is SGHTA and CDR2 is FQGTGA. The data are from a study of radiation and T cells in renal cell carcinoma. The wider study: Nephrectomy followed 15 Gy stereotactic body radiation by 4 weeks.

Clones were read by immunoSEQ multiplex PCR, and TCRdb kept only the in-frame ones, dropping some. The table lists roughly 150,000 clones, roughly 87% of them singletons. Noted time point: blood 2 weeks post-SBRT. This sample's treatment: 15 Gy SBRT to primary tumor, nephrectomy 4 weeks later. The J gene is TRBJ2-7, the V gene TRBV7-3, with 10 bases identical to TRBD1. The sequencing here drew on blood, taken from a patient whose treatment included radiotherapy and nephrectomy. This receptor was taken from a woman between 45 and 60 years old with renal cell carcinoma. CDR3: CASSLKLRTGGYEQYF. The DNA for the CDR3 is TGTGCCAGCAGCTTAAAGTTGAGGACAGGGGGCTACGAGCAGTACTTC.